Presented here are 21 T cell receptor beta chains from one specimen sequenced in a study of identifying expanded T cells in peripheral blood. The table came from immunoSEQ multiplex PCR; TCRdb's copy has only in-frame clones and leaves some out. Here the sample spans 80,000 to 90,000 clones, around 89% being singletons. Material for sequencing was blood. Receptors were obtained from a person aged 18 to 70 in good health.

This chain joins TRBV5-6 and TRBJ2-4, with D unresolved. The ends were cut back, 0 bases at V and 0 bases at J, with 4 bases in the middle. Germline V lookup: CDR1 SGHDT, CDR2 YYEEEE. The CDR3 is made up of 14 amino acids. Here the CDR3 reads CASSLGLAKNIQYF. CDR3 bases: TGTGCCAGCAGCTTGGGACTAGCCAAAAACATTCAGTACTTC. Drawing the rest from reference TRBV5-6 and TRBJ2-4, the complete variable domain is DAGVTQSPTHLIKTRGQQVTLRCSPKSGHDTVSWYQQALGQGPQFIFQYYEEEERQRGNFPDRFSGHQFPNYSSELNVNALLLGDSALYLCASSLGLAKNIQYFGAGTRLSVL.

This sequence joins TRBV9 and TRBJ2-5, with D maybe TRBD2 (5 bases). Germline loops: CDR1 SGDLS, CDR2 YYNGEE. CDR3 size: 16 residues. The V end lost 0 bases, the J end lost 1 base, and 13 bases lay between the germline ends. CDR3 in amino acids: CASSVATRMGQETQYF. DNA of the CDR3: TGTGCCAGCAGCGTAGCTACTAGGATGGGCCAAGAGACCCAGTACTTC.

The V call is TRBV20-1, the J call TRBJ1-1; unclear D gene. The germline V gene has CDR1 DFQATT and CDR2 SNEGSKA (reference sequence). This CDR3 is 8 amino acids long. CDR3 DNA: TGCAGCTCCTCAGGCGGCTTCTTT. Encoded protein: CSSSGGFF.

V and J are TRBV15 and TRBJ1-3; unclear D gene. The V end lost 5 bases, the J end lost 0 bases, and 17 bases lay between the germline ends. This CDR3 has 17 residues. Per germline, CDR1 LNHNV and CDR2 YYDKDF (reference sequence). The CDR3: CATSPYGLADSGNTIYF. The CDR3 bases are TGTGCCACCAGCCCCTACGGGCTCGCTGACTCTGGAAACACCATATATTTT.

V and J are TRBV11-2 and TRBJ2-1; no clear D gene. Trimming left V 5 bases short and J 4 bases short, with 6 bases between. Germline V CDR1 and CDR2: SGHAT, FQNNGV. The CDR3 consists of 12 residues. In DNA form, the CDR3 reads TGTGCCAGCAGCCTCGTTTACAATGAGCAGTTCTTC. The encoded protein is CASSLVYNEQFF.

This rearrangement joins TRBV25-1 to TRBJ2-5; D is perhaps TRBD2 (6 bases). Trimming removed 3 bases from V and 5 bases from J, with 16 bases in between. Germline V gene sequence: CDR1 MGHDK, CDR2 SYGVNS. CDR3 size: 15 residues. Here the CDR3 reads CASSERGPGVETQYF. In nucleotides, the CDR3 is TGTGCCAGCAGTGAGCGGGGACCGGGAGTCGAGACCCAGTACTTC.

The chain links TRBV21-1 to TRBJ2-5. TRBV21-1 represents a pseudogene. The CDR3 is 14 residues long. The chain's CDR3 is CASSRRQGGETQYF. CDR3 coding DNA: TGTGCCAGCAGCCGTAGACAGGGAGGGGAGACCCAGTACTTC.

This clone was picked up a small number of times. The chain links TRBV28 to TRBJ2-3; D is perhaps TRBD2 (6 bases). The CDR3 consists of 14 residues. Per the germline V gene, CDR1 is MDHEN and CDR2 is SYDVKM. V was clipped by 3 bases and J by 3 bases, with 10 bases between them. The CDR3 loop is CASSFVAGTDTQYF. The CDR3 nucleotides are TGTGCCAGCAGTTTTGTCGCGGGGACAGATACGCAGTATTTT.

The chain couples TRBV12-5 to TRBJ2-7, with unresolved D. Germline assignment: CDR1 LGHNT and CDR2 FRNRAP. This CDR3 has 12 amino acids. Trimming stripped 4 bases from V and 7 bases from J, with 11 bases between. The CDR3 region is CASGSGPGEQYF. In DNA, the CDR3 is TGTGCTAGTGGTTCCGGGCCCGGGGAGCAGTACTTC. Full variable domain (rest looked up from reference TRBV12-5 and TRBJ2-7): DARVTQTPRHKVTEMGQEVTMRCQPILGHNTVFWYRQTMMQGLELLAYFRNRAPLDDSGMPKDRFSAEMPDATLATLKIQPSEPRDSAVYFCASGSGPGEQYFGPGTRLTVT.

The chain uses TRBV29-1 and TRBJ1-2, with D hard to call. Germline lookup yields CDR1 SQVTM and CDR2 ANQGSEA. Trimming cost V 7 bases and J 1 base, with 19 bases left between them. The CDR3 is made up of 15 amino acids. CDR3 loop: CSAAGMTVFNYGYTF. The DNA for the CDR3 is TGCAGCGCCGCGGGCATGACGGTTTTTAACTATGGCTACACCTTC.

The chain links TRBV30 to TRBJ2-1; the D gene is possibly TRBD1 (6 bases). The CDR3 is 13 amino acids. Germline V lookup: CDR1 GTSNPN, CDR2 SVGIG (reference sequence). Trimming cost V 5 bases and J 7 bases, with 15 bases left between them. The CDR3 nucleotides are TGTGCCTGGGGGGGCGTGAGTATTAATGAGCAGTTCTTC. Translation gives CAWGGVSINEQFF.

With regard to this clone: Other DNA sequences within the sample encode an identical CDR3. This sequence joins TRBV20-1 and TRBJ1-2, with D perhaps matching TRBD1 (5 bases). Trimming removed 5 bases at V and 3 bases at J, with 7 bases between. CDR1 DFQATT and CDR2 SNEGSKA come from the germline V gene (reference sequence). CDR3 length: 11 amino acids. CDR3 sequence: CSAGGDYGYTF. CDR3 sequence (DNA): TGCAGTGCTGGGGGAGACTATGGCTACACCTTC.

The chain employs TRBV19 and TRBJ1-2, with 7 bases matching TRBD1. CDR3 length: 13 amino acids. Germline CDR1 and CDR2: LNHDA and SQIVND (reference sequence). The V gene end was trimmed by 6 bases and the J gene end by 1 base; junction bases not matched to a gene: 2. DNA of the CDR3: TGTGCCAGTAGAAACAGGGGTAACTATGGCTACACCTTC. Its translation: CASRNRGNYGYTF.

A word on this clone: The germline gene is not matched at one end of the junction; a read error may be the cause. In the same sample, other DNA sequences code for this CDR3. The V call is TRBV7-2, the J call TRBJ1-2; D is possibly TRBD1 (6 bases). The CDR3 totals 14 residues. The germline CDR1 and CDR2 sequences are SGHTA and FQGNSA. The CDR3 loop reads CASSLAMGASGYTF. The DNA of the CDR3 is TGCGCCAGCAGCTTAGCGATGGGGGCCTCTGGCTACACCTTC.

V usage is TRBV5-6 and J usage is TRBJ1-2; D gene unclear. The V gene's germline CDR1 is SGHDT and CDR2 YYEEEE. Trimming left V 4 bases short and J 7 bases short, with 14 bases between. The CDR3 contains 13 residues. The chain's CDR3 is CASSLDVSGGYTF. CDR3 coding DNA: TGTGCCAGCAGCCTAGATGTGAGTGGTGGCTACACCTTC.

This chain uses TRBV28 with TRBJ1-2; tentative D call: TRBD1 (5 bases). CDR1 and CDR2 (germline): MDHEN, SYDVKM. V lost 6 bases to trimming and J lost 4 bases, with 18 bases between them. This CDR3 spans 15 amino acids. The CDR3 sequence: CASSKSYLRGYGYTF. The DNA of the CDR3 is TGTGCCAGCAGCAAATCGTACCTAAGGGGCTATGGCTACACCTTC.

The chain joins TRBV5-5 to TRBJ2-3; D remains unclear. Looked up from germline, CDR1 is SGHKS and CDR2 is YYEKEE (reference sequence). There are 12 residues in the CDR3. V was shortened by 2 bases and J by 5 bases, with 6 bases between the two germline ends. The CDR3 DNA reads TGTGCCAGCAGCTTACTACAAGATACGCAGTATTTT. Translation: CASSLLQDTQYF.

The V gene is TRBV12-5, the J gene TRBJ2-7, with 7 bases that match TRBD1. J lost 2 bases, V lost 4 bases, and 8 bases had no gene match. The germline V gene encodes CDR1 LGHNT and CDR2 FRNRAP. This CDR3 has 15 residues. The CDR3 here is CASGSLDREPYEQYF. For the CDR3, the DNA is TGTGCTAGTGGTTCGCTTGACAGGGAGCCCTACGAGCAGTACTTC.

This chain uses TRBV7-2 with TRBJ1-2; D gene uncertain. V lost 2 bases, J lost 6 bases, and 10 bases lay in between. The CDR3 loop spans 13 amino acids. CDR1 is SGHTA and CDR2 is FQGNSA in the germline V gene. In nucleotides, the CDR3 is TGTGCCAGCAGCTTAAGGCAGGAGGATGGCTACACCTTC. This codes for CASSLRQEDGYTF.

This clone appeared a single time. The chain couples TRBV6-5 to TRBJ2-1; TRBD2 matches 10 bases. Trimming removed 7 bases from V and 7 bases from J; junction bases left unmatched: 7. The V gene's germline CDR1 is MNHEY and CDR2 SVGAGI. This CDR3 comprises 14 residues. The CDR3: CASNKRGGANEQFF. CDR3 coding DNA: TGTGCCAGCAATAAGCGGGGGGGCGCGAATGAGCAGTTCTTC.

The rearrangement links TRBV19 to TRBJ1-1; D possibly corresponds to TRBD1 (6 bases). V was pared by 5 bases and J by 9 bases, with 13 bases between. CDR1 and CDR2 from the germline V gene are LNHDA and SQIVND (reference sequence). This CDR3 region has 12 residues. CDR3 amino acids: CASSPGGRQAFF. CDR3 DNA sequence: TGTGCCAGTAGTCCGGGGGGGCGCCAAGCTTTCTTT.